These T cell receptor beta chains were read from a single sample in a study of T cells in Graves' hyperthyroidism and ophthalmopathy. One entry per CDR3 protein results from TCRdb running MiXCR on the multiplex PCR reads. The data hold 75,000 to 100,000 distinct CDR3 sequences, with roughly half observed a single time. Input material: blood. The receptors derive from a woman aged 40-49 years with Graves' hyperthyroidism. CDR3s include the opening cysteine and the closing phenylalanine or tryptophan. The D gene is left open where the match is weak. A clone size is listed for some rows: how often the clone was seen (once, few, many), or a class if it is expanded.

j_gene	d_gene	v_gene	abundance	CDR3nt	CDR3aa
TRBJ2-2	NA	TRBV7-8	few	TGTGCCAGCAGCATGACAGCGGGGGAGCTGTTTTTT	CASSMTAGELFF
TRBJ1-2	TRBD1	TRBV28	many	TGTGCCAGCAGCCAGGGACAGAGCCTCTATGGCTACACCTTC	CASSQGQSLYGYTF
TRBJ2-2	NA	TRBV7-6	NA	TGTGCCAGCAGCTTAGCAAGATGGGAGTACACCGGGGAGCTGTTTTTT	CASSLARWEYTGELFF
TRBJ2-7	NA	TRBV20-1	NA	TGCAGCGTTCCGGGGGCGACCTCCTACGAGCAGTACTTC	CSVPGATSYEQYF
TRBJ1-2	NA	TRBV14	many	TGTGCCAGCAGCCAAGGCAGTAGAAGGAACTATGGCTACACCTTC	CASSQGSRRNYGYTF
TRBJ2-2	NA	TRBV7-9	many	TGTGCCAGCAGCTTGATCGGGGAGCTGTTTTTT	CASSLIGELFF
TRBJ2-7	TRBD2	TRBV25-1	NA	TGTGCCAGCAGTGCAACCCGGACTAGCGGGAGGACTGGGCAGTACTTC	CASSATRTSGRTGQYF
TRBJ2-3	NA	TRBV13	few	TGTGCCAGCAGCTTAGGCGGGGGGCCCACAGATACGCAGTATTTT	CASSLGGGPTDTQYF
TRBJ2-7	TRBD1	TRBV4-1	many	TGCGCCAGCAGCCGGGACAGGGGAGGGTACGAGCAGTACTTC	CASSRDRGGYEQYF
TRBJ2-1	NA	TRBV20-1	NA	TGCAGTGCTCCTCCCCTTAGTACTTACAATGAGCAGTTCTTC	CSAPPLSTYNEQFF
TRBJ1-6	TRBD1	TRBV9	NA	TGTGCCAGCCGAGGGACAGGGGTTGATTCACCCCTCCACTTT	CASRGTGVDSPLHF
TRBJ1-3	NA	TRBV12-5	NA	TGTGCCAGCAGTTTGTGGACAAGTGGAGGCACCATATATTTT	CASSLWTSGGTIYF
TRBJ1-2	NA	TRBV11-2	NA	TGTGCCAGCAGCCGGACAGACAATTATGGCTACACCTTC	CASSRTDNYGYTF
TRBJ1-2	NA	TRBV20-1	many	TGCAGTGCCCTGACTGAAACCCCTAACTATGGCTACACCTTC	CSALTETPNYGYTF
TRBJ1-1	TRBD1	TRBV7-9	NA	TGTGCCGGCAGCCTGGGACAGGGGAACACTGAAGCTTTCTTT	CAGSLGQGNTEAFF
TRBJ1-2	NA	TRBV5-6	many	TGTGCCAGCAGCCGTTTCCGGACACAAGAAAACTATGGCTACACCTTC	CASSRFRTQENYGYTF
TRBJ1-2	NA	TRBV7-2	NA	TGTGCCAGCAGTGGCCGCGGGCAGCACTATGGCTACACCTTC	CASSGRGQHYGYTF
TRBJ2-7	TRBD2	TRBV7-8	NA	TGTGCCAGCAGCTTAGGATCTAGCGGCTACGAGCAGTACTTC	CASSLGSSGYEQYF
TRBJ2-7	TRBD1	TRBV10-3	many	TGTGCCATCAGTACAGGGGGGAACTCCTACGAGCAGTACTTC	CAISTGGNSYEQYF
TRBJ1-2	TRBD1	TRBV5-1	many	TGCGCCAGCAGCTTACTGGGACAGACCTATGGCTACACCTTC	CASSLLGQTYGYTF
TRBJ2-2	NA	TRBV5-1	NA	TGCGCCAGCAGCTTGTTTCCGGGAGAAGGGGCCGGGGAGCTGTTTTTT	CASSLFPGEGAGELFF
TRBJ1-4	TRBD1	TRBV24-1	NA	TGTGCCATCAGTGAAGGGACAGTTCATGAAAAACTGTTGTTT	CAISEGTVHEKLLF
TRBJ2-7	TRBD2	TRBV5-1	many	TGCGCCAGCAGGGAACTAGCGGGAGGCTACGAGCAGTACTTC	CASRELAGGYEQYF
TRBJ2-5	NA	TRBV29-1	many	TGCAGCGTTACCTTTCAAGAGACCCAGTACTTC	CSVTFQETQYF
TRBJ1-1	NA	TRBV20-1	many	TGCAGTGCTAGAGAGGCTTCGGGGCACACTGAAGCTTTCTTT	CSAREASGHTEAFF
TRBJ1-2	NA	TRBV29-1	NA	TGCAGCTCCGTAGGGGCCCACTACGACACCTTC	CSSVGAHYDTF
TRBJ2-7	TRBD1	TRBV18	many	TGTGCCAGCTCAGTCACTCAGGGGGCGACCTACGAGCAGTACTTC	CASSVTQGATYEQYF
TRBJ2-5	TRBD2	TRBV20-1	many	TGCAGTGCCAGCCCTAGCGGGAGGGGAGAGACCCAGTACTTC	CSASPSGRGETQYF
TRBJ2-5	NA	TRBV6-2/TRBV6-3	many	TGTGCCAGCACTCAGGTCCAAGAGACCCAGTACTTC	CASTQVQETQYF
TRBJ1-2	NA	TRBV20-1	NA	TGCAGTGCTAGAAAGGGGAACTATGGCTACACCTTC	CSARKGNYGYTF
TRBJ1-4	NA	TRBV15	NA	TGTGCCACCAGCAGCTTAGAGGCTCTAGAAGAAAAACTGTTTTTT	CATSSLEALEEKLFF
TRBJ1-4	NA	TRBV7-2	NA	TGTGCCAGCAGCGTACTTGGGGGAGCTAATGAAAAACTGTTTTTT	CASSVLGGANEKLFF
TRBJ2-6	NA	TRBV9	NA	TGTGCCAGCAGCGTAGGCAACAGGAACACTGAAGCTTTC	CASSVGNRNTEAF
TRBJ2-2	NA	TRBV7-2	many	TGTGCCAGCAGCCCGCTCCGGGCGACCGGGGAGCTGTTTTTT	CASSPLRATGELFF
TRBJ2-5	TRBD1	TRBV15	many	TGTGCCACCAGCAGAGACCGGACAGGGGCGGAGACCCAGTACTTC	CATSRDRTGAETQYF
TRBJ2-3	TRBD2	TRBV28	few	TGTGCCAGCAGTTTCTGGACTAGCGGGTCAGATACGCAGTATTTT	CASSFWTSGSDTQYF
TRBJ2-7	NA	TRBV27	few	TGTGCCAGCAGTTTAAACAGGGCCCACTCCTACGAGCAGTACTTC	CASSLNRAHSYEQYF
TRBJ2-7	NA	TRBV29-1	NA	TGCAGCGTATATTCCTACGAGCAGTACTTC	CSVYSYEQYF
TRBJ1-4	TRBD1	TRBV2	NA	TGTGCCAGCACCTCGACAGGGTTGGAAAAACTGTTTTTT	CASTSTGLEKLFF
TRBJ2-2	NA	TRBV10-3	many	TGTGCCATCACCTCCGGGACTGGGGGGCACACCGGGGAGCTGTTTTTT	CAITSGTGGHTGELFF
TRBJ1-1	NA	TRBV7-9	many	TGTGCCAGCAGGTCGACGTTGGGGACTGAAGCTTTCTTT	CASRSTLGTEAFF
TRBJ2-7	NA	TRBV29-1	NA	TGCAGCAGTCGGGAGAAGGGGTCCTACGAGCAGTACTTC	CSSREKGSYEQYF
TRBJ1-1	NA	TRBV2	NA	TGTGCCAGCAGTTCTGAAGGGGCCATACACCCGGAAGCTTTCTTT	CASSSEGAIHPEAFF
TRBJ2-7	TRBD2	TRBV4-2	NA	TGTGCCAGCAGCCAAGTTCTCGGGACTAGCGGGCGCGAGCAGTACTTC	CASSQVLGTSGREQYF
TRBJ1-1	NA	TRBV5-1	many	TGCGCCAGCAGCCGCATTATGGCGAACACTGAAGCTTTCTTT	CASSRIMANTEAFF
TRBJ1-1	NA	TRBV3-1	many	TGTGCCAGCAGCCAAGGGGCGGGAGCTTTCTTT	CASSQGAGAFF
TRBJ1-2	NA	TRBV12-3/TRBV12-4	many	TGTGCCAGCACTCCTTCCTTAGGCCGGGACTATAACTATGGCTACACCTTC	CASTPSLGRDYNYGYTF
TRBJ2-5	TRBD2	TRBV20-1	many	TGCAGTGCCTTCCTTAGCGGGGGCTTTCAAGAGACCCAGTACTTC	CSAFLSGGFQETQYF
TRBJ2-2	NA	TRBV5-1	NA	TGTGCCAGCAGCTTGGGGGTCAGGGAGCTGTTTTTT	CASSLGVRELFF
TRBJ1-4	TRBD1	TRBV27	NA	TGTGCCAGCAGACGGACAGGGGAGCTAGAAAAACTGTTTTTT	CASRRTGELEKLFF
TRBJ1-2	NA	TRBV25-1	NA	TGTGCCAGCAGTGGCGGGCCTGGCTACACCTTC	CASSGGPGYTF
TRBJ2-7	NA	TRBV2	many	TGTGCCAGCAGTGAAGCGGCCACTGGTACCTACGAGCAGTACTTC	CASSEAATGTYEQYF
TRBJ2-2	NA	TRBV5-1	many	TGCGCCAGCAGCTTGTCACCAGGGGAGCTGTTTTTT	CASSLSPGELFF
TRBJ1-1	NA	TRBV11-1	NA	TGTGCCAGCAGCTCCACAGGGAGGACTGAAGCTTTCTTT	CASSSTGRTEAFF
TRBJ2-5	NA	TRBV3-1	NA	TGTGCCAGCAGCCGAGGAGGAGCCCAGTACTTC	CASSRGGAQYF
TRBJ2-7	TRBD2	TRBV7-9	NA	TGTGCCAGCAGCTTAGGACCAGCGGGAGGGCCACACGAGCAGTACTTC	CASSLGPAGGPHEQYF
TRBJ2-5	NA	TRBV25-1	few	TGTGCCAGCGTTGCAGGGTACCGAACGGAGACCCAGTACTTC	CASVAGYRTETQYF
TRBJ1-2	TRBD1	TRBV7-9	NA	TGTGCCAGCAGCTTAAGGACAGGGGTGTATGGCTACACCTTC	CASSLRTGVYGYTF
TRBJ1-4	NA	TRBV20-1	NA	TGCAGTGCTAATAAACGGACGAATGAAAAACTGTTTTTT	CSANKRTNEKLFF
TRBJ2-6	NA	TRBV5-1	NA	TGCGCCAGCAGCACCGGGACGTACAACACCGGGGCCAACGTCCTGACTTTC	CASSTGTYNTGANVLTF